One sample yielded the 18 T cell receptor beta chains listed below, sequenced in a study of T cell responses to AZD1222 COVID-19 vaccine. Using immunoSEQ multiplex PCR, the repertoire was profiled, and TCRdb retains in-frame clones only, with some absent. The table lists around 130,000 clones, 75% to 90% of them singletons. The sample in question was peripheral blood, obtained on day 0 of AZD1222 vaccination. All receptors come from an adult in good health.

The V call is TRBV19, the J call TRBJ1-2, with D possibly being TRBD1 (6 bases). The CDR3 has 15 residues. V lost 0 bases and J lost 8, with 16 bases in between. Germline V lookup: CDR1 LNHDA, CDR2 SQIVND (reference sequence). CDR3 DNA sequence: TGTGCCAGTAGTATAGATCGTCGACAGGTGGGCGGCTACACCTTC. This gives the protein CASSIDRRQVGGYTF.

This clone was detected once. The chain employs TRBV27 and TRBJ2-7; D not resolved. Germline CDR1 is MNHEY and CDR2 is SMNVEV (reference sequence). This CDR3 is 12 amino acids long. In nucleotides, the CDR3 is TGTGGCTTTTGTCAGCGCTCCTACGAGCAGTACTTC. As protein: CGFCQRSYEQYF.

This clone occurred a few times. This chain joins TRBV2 and TRBJ2-7, with a possible D match to TRBD1 (5 bases). CDR1 is SNHLY, CDR2 FYNNEI, per germline. The CDR3 runs 13 residues. V lost 6 bases to trimming and J lost 2 bases, with 11 bases between them. CDR3: CASRSRQTYEQYF. In DNA form, the CDR3 reads TGTGCCAGCAGGTCCAGACAGACCTACGAGCAGTACTTC.

The chain is built from TRBV9 and TRBJ2-2; no clear D. The CDR3 has 13 amino acids. CDR1 is SGDLS, CDR2 YYNGEE, per germline. The germline V and J ends were trimmed by 0 bases and 5 bases, with 5 bases remaining between them. The CDR3 region has the DNA TGTGCCAGCAGCGTAGGCGGAACCGGGGAGCTGTTTTTT. Protein sequence: CASSVGGTGELFF.

This clone was seen a handful of times. For the CDR3, the DNA is TGTGCCAGCGGCGGGCCCTCCTACGAGCAGTACTTC. Protein product: CASGGPSYEQYF. The chain carries TRBV3-1 (or the pseudogene TRBV3-2) and TRBJ2-7; a possible D gene is TRBD2 (5 bases). Between the trimmed V and J ends, which lost 8 bases and 0 bases, there was a span of 8 bases. Germline V gene sequence: CDR1 LGHDT, CDR2 YNNKEL (reference sequence). This CDR3 comprises 12 residues.

J is TRBJ2-5 and V is TRBV7-2; D uncertain. Trimming removed 2 bases from V and 5 bases from J, with 9 bases in between. CDR1 is SGHTA, CDR2 FQGNSA, per germline. The CDR3 has 13 amino acids. CDR3 sequence reads: CASSLRPWETQYF. The CDR3 DNA is TGTGCCAGCAGCTTAAGACCATGGGAGACCCAGTACTTC.

This chain joins TRBV6-5 and TRBJ1-1, with 7 bases lining up with TRBD1. Per germline, CDR1 MNHEY and CDR2 SVGAGI. V shed 4 bases and J 9 bases; nucleotides not matched to a gene: 8. The CDR3 is made up of 13 amino acids. DNA of the CDR3: TGTGCCAGCAGTTCTATTACGGGACAGCAAGCTTTCTTT. It is translated as CASSSITGQQAFF.

CDR3 sequence: CASSLLTGGNIQYF. The CDR3 DNA reads as TGTGCCAGCAGCTTGTTAACAGGGGGAAACATTCAGTACTTC. V usage is TRBV5-5 and J usage is TRBJ2-4; 8 bases fit TRBD1. The CDR3 spans 14 residues. V was pared by 1 base and J by 6 bases, with 3 bases of the junction left unmatched. CDR1 SGHKS and CDR2 YYEKEE come from the germline V gene (reference sequence). The whole variable domain, filled in from reference TRBV5-5 and TRBJ2-4, reads DAGVTQSPTHLIKTRGQQVTLRCSPISGHKSVSWYQQVLGQGPQFIFQYYEKEERGRGNFPDRFSARQFPNYSSELNVNALLLGDSALYLCASSLLTGGNIQYFGAGTRLSVL.

The chain has TRBV24-1 and TRBJ2-7; maybe TRBD1 (5 bases). Germline lookup yields CDR1 KGHDR and CDR2 SFDVKD. Trimming shortened V by 5 bases and J by 7 bases, and 11 bases separated the two germline ends. The CDR3 has 12 amino acids. The CDR3 spells CATSGQSREQYF. The CDR3 nucleotides read TGTGCCACCAGTGGACAGTCTAGGGAGCAGTACTTC.

This clone is a singleton in its sample. The genes are TRBV27 and TRBJ2-7; D ambiguous. The V gene's germline CDR1 is MNHEY and CDR2 SMNVEV (reference sequence). V shed 3 bases and J shed 7 bases, with 13 bases lying between them. CDR3 length equals 13 residues. CDR3 nucleotides: TGTGCCAGCAGTTTCGGCAGGTTGGGGGAGCAGTACTTC. It codes for CASSFGRLGEQYF.

The genes are TRBV28 and TRBJ2-2; D gene ambiguous. The CDR3 runs to 11 residues. Germline V gives CDR1 MDHEN, CDR2 SYDVKM. Trimming took 7 bases from V and 5 from J, leaving 5 bases between them. The CDR3 sequence: CASTETGELFF. The CDR3 coding sequence is TGTGCCAGCACTGAAACCGGGGAGCTGTTTTTT. The whole variable domain, remainder taken from reference TRBV28 and TRBJ2-2, is DVKVTQSSRYLVKRTGEKVFLECVQDMDHENMFWYRQDPGLGLRLIYFSYDVKMKEKGDIPEGYSVSREKKERFSLILESASTNQTSMYLCASTETGELFFGEGSRLTVL.

The chain uses TRBV14 and TRBJ1-5, with D possibly matching TRBD1 (6 bases). The CDR3 extends over 16 amino acids. CDR1 and CDR2 from the germline V gene are SGHDN and FVKESK. V lost 5 bases to trimming and J lost 5 bases, with 19 bases between them. For the CDR3, the DNA is TGTGCCAGCAGCTCCCGAGGACAGTTTCGCGATCAGCCCCAGCATTTT. Its protein product is CASSSRGQFRDQPQHF.

The CDR3, as DNA: TGTGCCAGCGGGGATGGCTACACCTTC. This sequence encodes CASGDGYTF. The J gene is TRBJ1-2, the V gene TRBV9; D unclear. CDR1 SGDLS and CDR2 YYNGEE come from the germline V gene. CDR3 length: 9 residues. Deletions cut 7 bases from V and 6 bases from J, with 4 bases between.

This chain joins TRBV4-1 and TRBJ2-1, with TRBD2 identical over 7 bases. CDR1 is MGHRA, CDR2 YSYEKL, per germline. CDR3 length: 16 residues. The trim removed 3 bases at V and 3 bases at J, leaving 8 bases unmatched. The CDR3 sequence is CASSQPVRTSYNEQFF. CDR3 nucleotides: TGCGCCAGCAGCCAGCCCGTCCGGACTAGCTACAATGAGCAGTTCTTC.

The rearrangement uses TRBV12-3 or TRBV12-4 and TRBJ1-1, with D hard to call. The V end was cut by 4 bases, the J end by 6 bases, with 12 bases between. The CDR3 spans 13 residues. The CDR3 sequence is CASSSFHSAEAFF. The CDR3 DNA follows: TGTGCCAGCAGTTCCTTCCACTCGGCTGAAGCTTTCTTT.

J is TRBJ2-3 and V is TRBV7-2, with 8 bases lining up with TRBD2. V gave up 1 base and J gave up 0 bases; unmatched junction bases: 0. Germline V gene lookup returns CDR1 SGHTA and CDR2 FQGNSA. The CDR3 spans 15 residues. The CDR3 DNA follows: TGTGCCAGCAGCTTAGGACTAGCGAGCACAGATACGCAGTATTTT. Amino acids: CASSLGLASTDTQYF.

The J gene is TRBJ1-2, the V gene TRBV6-5, with 8 bases lining up with TRBD1. Trimming removed 8 bases from V and 4 bases from J; junction bases left unmatched: 9. The CDR3 is 14 residues long. Germline CDR1 MNHEY, CDR2 SVGAGI. The CDR3 region is CASLKTGTGYGYTF. The CDR3 DNA is TGTGCCAGCCTAAAAACCGGGACAGGCTATGGCTACACCTTC.

This chain connects TRBV27 to TRBJ2-2, with 7 nucleotides matching TRBD2. The CDR3 is 17 amino acids. Looked up from germline, CDR1 is MNHEY and CDR2 is SMNVEV (reference sequence). V was pared by 4 bases and J by 0 bases, with 8 bases of the junction left unmatched. CDR3 region: CASSSPPGLTNTGELFF. CDR3 coding DNA: TGTGCCAGCAGTTCACCTCCGGGACTAACGAACACCGGGGAGCTGTTTTTT.